Each of the 4 T cell receptor beta chains below was sequenced from the same sample in a study of blood T cell repertoires in COVID-19. TCRdb's table, derived via immunoSEQ multiplex PCR, lists solely in-frame clones and lacks some. The sample holds some 48,000 clones, about 83% seen once. The sample was peripheral blood. The receptors here all came from a woman aged 55-70 years with acute or convalescent COVID-19.

This rearrangement joins TRBV5-5 to TRBJ2-1, with 9 positions matching TRBD1. Germline V lookup: CDR1 SGHKS, CDR2 YYEKEE (reference sequence). J was trimmed by 3 bases and V by 3 bases; bases with no gene match: 7. The CDR3 is 16 residues long. CDR3: CASSSRTGENYNEQFF. The DNA for the CDR3 is TGTGCCAGCAGCTCCAGGACAGGGGAAAACTACAATGAGCAGTTCTTC.

The gene calls are TRBV7-3 and TRBJ1-2, with D hard to call. CDR3 length: 13 amino acids. Germline assignment: CDR1 SGHTA and CDR2 FQGTGA. V was cut by 5 bases and J by 4 bases, with 11 bases left in between. CDR3 amino acids: CASSLTGSYGYTF. CDR3 DNA sequence: TGTGCCAGCAGCCTCACCGGGAGCTATGGCTACACCTTC.

The chain combines TRBV15 with TRBJ1-1, with TRBD1 as a possible D gene (5 bases). This CDR3 comprises 16 residues. Trimming left V 1 base short and J 1 base short, with 13 bases between. Germline lookup yields CDR1 LNHNV and CDR2 YYDKDF (reference sequence). The CDR3 here is CATSRVSGFGNTEAFF. Here the CDR3 DNA reads TGTGCCACCAGCAGAGTTTCAGGGTTTGGGAACACTGAAGCTTTCTTT.

This clone has only one observation. The genes are TRBV29-1 and TRBJ2-7, with 7 positions matching TRBD1. Germline loops: CDR1 SQVTM, CDR2 ANQGSEA. V lost 7 bases, J lost 3 bases, and 6 bases stayed unmatched. The CDR3 is made up of 12 amino acids. CDR3 in DNA: TGCAGCGCCATGGGACAGAGCTACGAGCAGTACTTC. Translated: CSAMGQSYEQYF.